Following are 30 T cell receptor beta chains from one sample sequenced in a study of blood T cell repertoires in COVID-19. The protocol was immunoSEQ multiplex PCR, while the TCRdb copy is restricted to in-frame clones and leaves out a portion. The table shows about 140,000 clones, with approximately 80% occurring only once. The material sequenced was peripheral blood. The receptors shown here come from a human donor in a cohort sampled during active COVID-19.

This chain joins TRBV6-2 or TRBV6-3 and TRBJ1-5; 9 nucleotides match TRBD1. The CDR3 totals 18 residues. J lost 4 bases, V lost 5 bases, and 15 bases had no gene match. The germline gives CDR1 MNHEY, CDR2 SVGEGT. Written as DNA, the CDR3 is TGTGCCAGCAGTCCGGGGACAGGGCGCGTCCCACTGAATCAGCCCCAGCATTTT. It codes for CASSPGTGRVPLNQPQHF.

The chain has TRBV5-1 and TRBJ1-4, with 8 positions matching TRBD1. The germline gives CDR1 SGHRS, CDR2 YFSETQ. The V segment lost 2 bases and the J segment 4 bases; nucleotides outside the gene matches: 4. The CDR3 extends over 15 amino acids. CDR3 in DNA: TGCGCCAGCAGCTTAGGGGACAGGCATAATGAAAAACTGTTTTTT. This translates into CASSLGDRHNEKLFF.

This clone was seen just once. This chain uses TRBV6-2 or TRBV6-3 with TRBJ1-4; the D is unclear. The V gene lost 3 bases and the J gene lost 4 bases, with 15 bases spanning the gap. Germline V gives CDR1 MNHEY, CDR2 SVGEGT. The CDR3 is made up of 16 amino acids. CDR3 bases: TGTGCCAGCAGTTATGATTTCCGCTTCAGTAATGAAAAACTGTTTTTT. Its protein product is CASSYDFRFSNEKLFF.

The chain recombines TRBV5-5 with TRBJ1-5; unclear D gene. In germline, CDR1 is SGHKS, CDR2 YYEKEE (reference sequence). This CDR3 region has 13 residues. V was cut by 0 bases and J by 4 bases, with 5 bases left in between. The CDR3: CASSLVPNQPQHF. CDR3 coding DNA: TGTGCCAGCAGCTTGGTCCCGAATCAGCCCCAGCATTTT. Combining the CDR3 with reference TRBV5-5 and TRBJ1-5 gives the whole variable domain DAGVTQSPTHLIKTRGQQVTLRCSPISGHKSVSWYQQVLGQGPQFIFQYYEKEERGRGNFPDRFSARQFPNYSSELNVNALLLGDSALYLCASSLVPNQPQHFGDGTRLSIL.

V usage is TRBV4-2 and J usage is TRBJ1-5; D not resolved. The CDR3 runs 14 residues. Germline V gene data show CDR1 as LGHNA and CDR2 as YNFKEQ. V was shortened by 4 bases and J by 6 bases, with 13 bases between the two germline ends. The CDR3 loop reads CASSRGPGLQPQHF. CDR3 coding DNA: TGTGCCAGCAGCCGAGGTCCTGGACTTCAGCCCCAGCATTTT.

This chain uses TRBV14 with TRBJ1-4; TRBD1 aligns across 7 bases. V lost 5 bases and J lost 12; bases outside the gene matches: 9. The CDR3 has 13 residues. The germline gives CDR1 SGHDN, CDR2 FVKESK. The CDR3 spells CASSALTGNELFF. In DNA, the CDR3 is TGTGCCAGCAGCGCCCTGACAGGGAACGAACTGTTTTTT.

The CDR3 DNA is TGTGCCAGCAGTCGAGCCGGGACAGGCGCCGAGCAGTACTTC. It yields the protein CASSRAGTGAEQYF. The chain employs TRBV7-9 and TRBJ2-7, with 8 bases that match TRBD1. This CDR3 spans 14 amino acids. The J segment lost 6 bases and the V segment lost 6 bases, leaving 10 bases of the junction unmatched. In germline, CDR1 is SEHNR, CDR2 FQNEAQ (reference sequence).

This chain joins TRBV18 and TRBJ2-5, with 7 bases fitting TRBD1. This CDR3 contains 14 residues. V was clipped by 7 bases and J by 1 base; unmatched bases: 6. Per the germline V gene, CDR1 is KGHSH and CDR2 is LQKENI. The CDR3 spells CASWPGQVQETQYF. The CDR3 DNA sequence: TGTGCCAGCTGGCCTGGACAGGTCCAAGAGACCCAGTACTTC.

J is TRBJ1-2 and V is TRBV3-1 (or the pseudogene TRBV3-2), with unresolved D. Per germline, CDR1 LGHDT and CDR2 YNNKEL (reference sequence). V was pared by 2 bases and J by 0 bases, with 13 bases between. The CDR3 contains 16 residues. CDR3 residues: CASSQHSGTANYGYTF. The CDR3 coding sequence is TGTGCCAGCAGCCAACACTCTGGAACAGCTAACTATGGCTACACCTTC.

The gene calls are TRBV14 and TRBJ2-1, with TRBD1 matching 8 bases. V lost 9 bases, J lost 6 bases, and 13 bases stayed unmatched. Germline loops: CDR1 SGHDN, CDR2 FVKESK. The CDR3 extends over 15 amino acids. The CDR3 here is CARGNAGGVGNEQFF. For the CDR3, the DNA is TGTGCCAGGGGGAACGCAGGGGGCGTGGGCAATGAGCAGTTCTTC. Combining the CDR3 with reference TRBV14 and TRBJ2-1 gives the whole variable domain EAGVTQFPSHSVIEKGQTVTLRCDPISGHDNLYWYRRVMGKEIKFLLHFVKESKQDESGMPNNRFLAERTGGTYSTLKVQPAELEDSGVYFCARGNAGGVGNEQFFGPGTRLTVL.

This sequence joins TRBV7-5 and TRBJ2-3; the table names TRBD2, a call not compared with the DNA. TRBV7-5 is deemed a pseudogene. CDR3 size: 15 residues. The CDR3 spells CAPPPQRGVTDTQYF. The CDR3, as DNA: TGTGCCCCACCCCCCCAGCGGGGGGTCACAGATACGCAGTATTTT.

The V and J genes are TRBV6-2 or TRBV6-3 and TRBJ2-4, with 8 bases matching TRBD2. Germline trimming cut 5 bases from V and 0 bases from J; bases unmatched to any gene: 12. This CDR3 is built from 18 residues. Looked up from germline, CDR1 is MNHEY and CDR2 is SVGEGT. This chain's CDR3 is CASSPLGRGGIAKNIQYF. The CDR3 DNA reads as TGTGCCAGCAGTCCCCTCGGCCGGGGGGGAATAGCCAAAAACATTCAGTACTTC.

This clone occurred once. This sequence joins TRBV19 and TRBJ1-1; D gene ambiguous. CDR3 length equals 13 residues. Trimming took off 5 bases at V and 1 base at J, with 8 bases between the two ends. Germline CDR1 reads LNHDA; CDR2 reads SQIVND (reference sequence). The CDR3 loop reads CASSPKKNTEAFF. Here the CDR3 DNA reads TGTGCCAGTAGTCCTAAGAAGAACACTGAAGCTTTCTTT.

The chain couples TRBV19 to TRBJ2-7; 10 positions match TRBD1. Germline V gives CDR1 LNHDA, CDR2 SQIVND (reference sequence). The ends lost 7 bases at V and 2 bases at J; junction bases unmatched: 8. This CDR3 region has 15 residues. The CDR3 bases are TGTGCCAGTACCCTGTTCGGACAGGGGGCCTACGAGCAGTACTTC. Translation: CASTLFGQGAYEQYF.

This chain uses TRBV11-2 with TRBJ1-2; 7 nucleotides agree with TRBD1. With 4 bases clipped from V and 2 bases from J, the junction kept 4 bases outside the gene matches. Germline V lookup: CDR1 SGHAT, CDR2 FQNNGV. The CDR3 has 14 residues. The CDR3 bases are TGTGCCAGCAGCTCGGACAGGAAGAACTATGGCTACACCTTC. Protein product: CASSSDRKNYGYTF.

This clone was counted a few times. J is TRBJ1-4 and V is TRBV3-1 (or the pseudogene TRBV3-2); D gene unclear. CDR3 length: 12 residues. The V gene's germline CDR1 is LGHDT and CDR2 YNNKEL (reference sequence). Deletions cut 8 bases from V and 7 bases from J, with 11 bases between. The DNA of the CDR3 is TGTGCCAGCCTTGGAGGCGCTGAAAAACTGTTTTTT. It is translated as CASLGGAEKLFF.

The CDR3 loop is CASSLSGTVNTEAFF. The DNA for the CDR3 is TGTGCCAGTAGTCTCTCCGGGACAGTTAACACTGAAGCTTTCTTT. The chain recombines TRBV19 with TRBJ1-1, with TRBD1 matching 7 bases. Looked up from germline, CDR1 is LNHDA and CDR2 is SQIVND (reference sequence). V lost 5 bases to trimming and J lost 2 bases; unmatched junction nucleotides: 8. This CDR3 has 15 amino acids.

The chain recombines TRBV20-1 with TRBJ2-1; D remains ambiguous. The germline V and J ends were trimmed by 6 bases and 5 bases, with 8 bases remaining between them. The CDR3 length is 11 residues. Germline lookup yields CDR1 DFQATT and CDR2 SNEGSKA (reference sequence). The CDR3, as DNA: TGCAGTGCCGCCCCGGACAATGAGCAGTTCTTC. It specifies CSAAPDNEQFF.

The rearrangement uses TRBV27 and TRBJ1-5; maybe TRBD1 (6 bases). This CDR3 contains 15 residues. CDR1 and CDR2 from the germline V gene are MNHEY and SMNVEV (reference sequence). Trimming left V 2 bases short and J 7 bases short, with 15 bases between. The CDR3 DNA sequence: TGTGCCAGCAGTTTAATTGCCAGGGGCGGACAGCCCCAGCATTTT. It is translated as CASSLIARGGQPQHF.

The chain is built from TRBV2 and TRBJ2-5, with TRBD1 matching over 9 bases. CDR3 length: 16 amino acids. CDR1 SNHLY and CDR2 FYNNEI come from the germline V gene. V shed 5 bases, J shed 5 bases, and the junction held 12 bases outside the gene matches. The CDR3 spells CASSPTGTGFGETQYF. The CDR3 bases are TGTGCCAGCAGTCCTACAGGGACAGGGTTCGGGGAGACCCAGTACTTC.

The chain recombines TRBV7-2 with TRBJ1-5; D possibly corresponds to TRBD1 (6 bases). CDR3 size: 14 residues. Germline V gene lookup returns CDR1 SGHTA and CDR2 FQGNSA. The germline V and J ends were trimmed by 5 bases and 7 bases, with 15 bases remaining between them. The CDR3 nucleotides are TGTGCCAGCAGCCTAGGGGGGGGCGGCCAGCCCCAGCATTTT. Protein sequence: CASSLGGGGQPQHF.

This chain uses TRBV19 with TRBJ2-6, with 11 bases aligning to TRBD1. The CDR3 covers 17 residues. The germline V gene has CDR1 LNHDA and CDR2 SQIVND (reference sequence). The V and J ends lost 7 bases and 8 bases, in that order; junction bases with no gene match: 13. The CDR3 bases are TGTGCCAGTACCCTAAGAGGACAGGGGGCGAGGACCAACGTCCTGACTTTC. It specifies CASTLRGQGARTNVLTF.

A few counts support this clone. V and J are TRBV3-1 (or the pseudogene TRBV3-2) and TRBJ1-5; 10 nucleotides line up with TRBD1. Germline CDR1 and CDR2: LGHDT and YNNKEL (reference sequence). J lost 5 bases, V lost 4 bases, and 2 bases had no gene match. The CDR3 totals 14 residues. CDR3 in amino acids: CASSLGTGDQPQHF. The CDR3 nucleotides read TGTGCCAGCAGCCTTGGGACAGGGGATCAGCCCCAGCATTTT.

The chain couples TRBV6-5 to TRBJ2-7, with TRBD1 as a possible D gene (5 bases). The CDR3 runs 14 residues. Germline CDR1 reads MNHEY; CDR2 reads SVGAGI. V was shortened by 2 bases and J by 3 bases, with 11 bases between the two germline ends. The chain's CDR3 is CASSYRQSRYEQYF. For the CDR3, the DNA is TGTGCCAGCAGTTACAGACAGTCCCGCTACGAGCAGTACTTC.

The chain links TRBV20-1 to TRBJ2-1; TRBD2 agrees at 10 bases. The trim removed 3 bases at V and 2 bases at J, leaving 7 bases unmatched. This CDR3 comprises 16 residues. The V gene's germline CDR1 is DFQATT and CDR2 SNEGSKA (reference sequence). CDR3 bases: TGCAGTGCTAGTTTTCTTACTAGCGGGACCTACAATGAGCAGTTCTTC. Translated: CSASFLTSGTYNEQFF.

The V call is TRBV5-1, the J call TRBJ2-2; D is uncertain. Germline V gives CDR1 SGHRS, CDR2 YFSETQ. This CDR3 contains 12 residues. Trimming left V 2 bases short and J 13 bases short, with 12 bases between. Here the CDR3 reads CASSFDQEALFF. The CDR3 nucleotides are TGCGCCAGCAGCTTTGATCAAGAGGCGCTGTTTTTT.

This chain connects TRBV6-6 to TRBJ1-4; TRBD1 matches at 7 bases. CDR1 is MNHNY and CDR2 is SVGAGI in the germline V gene (reference sequence). The CDR3 covers 15 residues. With V trimmed by 6 bases and J by 8 bases, 12 bases remained unmatched. CDR3 in DNA: TGTGCCAGCAGCACCGCCAGGGGGATAGGGGAAAAACTGTTTTTT. Encoded protein: CASSTARGIGEKLFF.

This chain connects TRBV4-3 to TRBJ1-4, with D perhaps TRBD1 (6 bases). Germline V gene data show CDR1 as LGHNA and CDR2 as YSLEER. This CDR3 contains 18 residues. V dropped 1 base and J dropped 0 bases, with 15 bases sitting between them. This CDR3 reads CASSQGTGSSSTNEKLFF. CDR3 in DNA: TGCGCCAGCAGCCAAGGTACAGGGTCTTCGTCAACTAATGAAAAACTGTTTTTT.

The chain joins TRBV6-5 to TRBJ2-5; D might be TRBD2 (5 bases). Trimming cost V 0 bases and J 3 bases, with 11 bases left between them. Germline-derived CDR1 and CDR2 are MNHEY and SVGAGI. The length of the CDR3 is 15 residues. The CDR3 region is CASSYSLGVKETQYF. The CDR3 bases are TGTGCCAGCAGTTACTCGTTGGGAGTAAAAGAGACCCAGTACTTC.

The CDR3 DNA follows: TGTGCCAGCAGATCCCCGGGACAGGTATACAATGAGCAGTTCTTC. Its protein is CASRSPGQVYNEQFF. The chain has TRBV5-4 and TRBJ2-1, with 8 bases that match TRBD1. The CDR3 totals 15 residues. V dropped 5 bases and J dropped 4; count of bases not matched to a gene: 8. Germline CDR1 SGHNT, CDR2 YYREEE (reference sequence).